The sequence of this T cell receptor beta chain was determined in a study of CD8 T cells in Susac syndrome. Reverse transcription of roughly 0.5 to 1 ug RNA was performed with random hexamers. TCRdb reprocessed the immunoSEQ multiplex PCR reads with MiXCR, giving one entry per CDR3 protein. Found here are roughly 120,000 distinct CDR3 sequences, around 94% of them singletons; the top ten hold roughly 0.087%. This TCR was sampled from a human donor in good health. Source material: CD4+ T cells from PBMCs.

CDR3 loop: CASSHIGFSGNTIYF. The CDR3 region has the DNA TGCGCCAGCAGCCATATCGGTTTCTCTGGAAACACCATATATTTT. This chain links TRBV4-1 with TRBJ1-3; no firm D call. There are 15 residues in the CDR3. The germline CDR1 and CDR2 sequences are MGHRA and YSYEKL. Trimming pared 3 bases from V and 0 bases from J, leaving 9 bases between.